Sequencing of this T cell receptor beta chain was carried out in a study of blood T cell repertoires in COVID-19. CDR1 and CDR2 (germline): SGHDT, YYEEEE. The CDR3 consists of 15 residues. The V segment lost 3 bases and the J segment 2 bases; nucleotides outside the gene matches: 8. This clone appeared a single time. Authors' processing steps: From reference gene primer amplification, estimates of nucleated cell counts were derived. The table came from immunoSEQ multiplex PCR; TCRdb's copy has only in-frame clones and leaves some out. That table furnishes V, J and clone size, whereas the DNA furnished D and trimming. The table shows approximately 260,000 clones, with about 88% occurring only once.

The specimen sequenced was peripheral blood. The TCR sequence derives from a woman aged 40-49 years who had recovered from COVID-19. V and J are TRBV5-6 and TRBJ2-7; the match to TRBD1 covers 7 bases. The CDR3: CASSSPRGQTYEQYF. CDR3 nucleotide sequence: TGTGCCAGCAGCTCCCCTCGGGGACAGACCTACGAGCAGTACTTC.